This T cell receptor beta chain was identified during a study of blood T cells in healthy people across ages (dated by TCRdb to the mid-2010s). A note on the overall study: In model experiments, template switching captured about one uniquely barcoded TCR beta cDNA molecule for every two T cells. The study measured age-related changes in TCR beta repertoire diversity using deep sequencing normalized with unique cDNA molecular identifiers. The donors were divided into four age groups: young (average approximately 17 years), middle-aged (approximately 41), aged (roughly 66) and long-lived (around 87). To avoid experimental bias, donors of different ages were randomly spread across the sequencing lanes. Two additional independent replicas of 1 million unique cDNA reads from the same blood draw were analyzed for two donors (one aged 18 to 30 and one aged 80 or older). Overall results and qualifications from the work: As age increased, observed TCR beta diversity per million T cells dropped in a roughly linear way, and a significant reduction was already evident by age around 41. The percentage of naive T cells measured by flow cytometry correlated strongly with observed TCR beta diversity. Total diversity estimates from one million sequenced T cells were considered lower bounds and underestimates. Conclusive comparison of naive and antigen-experienced compartments was prevented by the profiling of bulk unsorted PBMCs. The long-lived group showed more naive CD4+ T cells, fewer expanded clones and increased TCR diversity than the aged group, suggesting age selection. The CMV infection status of donors was not known, potentially confounding age-related changes in expanded clonotypes.

Note on this clonotype: Its binding antigen is unknown. Base qualities are not recorded, but no much larger clone differs from it by a single base.

Systemically healthy Caucasian individuals from Russia, 35 to 50 in total and aged about 6 to 100 years, were included as donors. Each donor gave about 9.8 milliliters of peripheral blood, drawn into EDTA-treated Vacutainer tubes. Ficoll-Paque density-gradient centrifugation was used to isolate PBMCs, with at least 6.5 million per sample. Total RNA was extracted from PBMCs with Trizol reagent, with at least 5.5 micrograms obtained per sample. For every donor, flow cytometry on a PBMC aliquot measured the percentage of naive CD45RAhigh/CD27high T cells. Library prep was done by 5' RACE. Sequencing instrument: Illumina HiSeq 2500. A second PCR of roughly 6 to 12 cycles was performed with a sample-barcoded 5' primer and a J-beta primer mix. Each TCR beta cDNA molecule received a unique molecular identifier from a template-switch 5' adaptor carrying 12 random nucleotides. Each sample yielded at least 3 million CDR3-containing paired-end reads. First-strand cDNA was synthesized from all RNA with the Mint cDNA synthesis kit, primed by a TRBC-specific oligonucleotide. Following uracil-DNA glycosylase treatment, all cDNA underwent a first 18-cycle PCR with the universal primers M1SS and BC2_uni_R. The published analysis was carried out like this. Each sample was normalized by randomly selecting 1 million high-quality reads, each carrying a distinct molecular identifier. Reads with shared molecular identifiers were discarded instead of being binned into consensus sequences. MiTCR, with a Q25 quality threshold and the strictest error-elimination algorithm, was used for CDR3 identification, clonotype clustering and error correction. A nonparametric unseen species model using Euler transformation provided a lower-bound estimate of total TCR beta diversity. Using fastp trimming at Q25 and MiXCR clonotype assembly, TCRdb reanalyzed the public sequencing data and kept in-frame beta chains. Every CDR3 protein is listed once, alongside the most common genes and DNA of its rows. The V and J calls were determined by TCRdb, not by the authors. This sample holds nearly 1 million distinct CDR3 sequences; roughly 51% were observed only once. Together, the top ten hold about 21% of the sample.

V is pared back by 0 bases and J by 5 bases, with 10 bases lying between the germline termini. Including the terminal cysteine and phenylalanine, the CDR3 comprises 14 residues. The read is trimmed to its CDR3 DNA, 42 bases read in frame from base 1. The germline V gene (reference sequence) provides CDR1 SEHNR and CDR2 FQNEAQ. Sequenced input: blood. The sequence is built from TRBV7-9 and TRBJ1-2; the D gene is perhaps TRBD1, from 5 matching bases. The receptor comes from a woman aged 55 to 70 in good health. The CDR3 here reads CASSLARVNYGYTF. The DNA is TGTGCCAGCAGCTTAGCCAGGGTAAATTATGGCTACACCTTC.